Listed below are T cell receptor beta chains from one sample, sequenced in a study of cytomegalovirus exposure and HLA in healthy donors. Only in-frame clones appear in the TCRdb table, and some are missing; sequencing was by immunoSEQ multiplex PCR. Among nearly 110,000 clones listed, just over 70% were seen once. The sample was PBMCs. These TCRs come from a boy under 18 in good health and CMV-seronegative. Both conserved end residues are part of each CDR3. Each record gives: J gene, D gene, clone size, V gene, CDR3 protein, CDR3 DNA. D genes are given only for firm matches. Size is omitted from some rows. Given values are once, few, many or a class for expanded clones.

>TRBJ2-7|-|-|TRBV28
CASSSPAAGTYEQYF
TGTGCCAGCAGTTCCCCAGCAGCAGGAACCTACGAGCAGTACTTC
>TRBJ1-1|-|-|TRBV4-1
CASSQSRDMNTEAFF
TGCGCCAGCAGCCAAAGCAGGGACATGAACACTGAAGCTTTCTTT
>TRBJ2-3|-|-|TRBV28
CASSFGTGTLNTDTQYF
TGTGCCAGCAGTTTTGGTACAGGAACGCTGAACACAGATACGCAGTATTTT
>TRBJ1-2|TRBD1|-|TRBV19
CASSPGVTGAGRYGYTF
TGTGCCAGTAGCCCAGGGGTGACAGGGGCCGGCCGATATGGCTACACCTTC
>TRBJ1-4|-|-|TRBV9
CASSVAGVGGEKLFF
TGTGCCAGCAGCGTAGCGGGGGTAGGAGGTGAAAAACTGTTTTTT
>TRBJ2-7|TRBD1|-|TRBV7-9
CASSLWDRGSDGQYF
TGTGCCAGCAGCTTATGGGACAGGGGTTCCGACGGGCAGTACTTC
>TRBJ2-1|TRBD2|-|TRBV6-1
CASSEYMGGLASYNEQFF
TGTGCCAGCAGTGAATATATGGGAGGGCTAGCGTCATACAATGAGCAGTTCTTC
>TRBJ2-4|-|-|TRBV27
CASTPSLPDRGAKNIQYF
TGTGCCAGCACGCCGTCCCTTCCGGACCGGGGAGCCAAAAACATTCAGTACTTC
>TRBJ1-5|TRBD1|once|TRBV19
CASSIRPGTVSNQPQHF
TGTGCCAGTAGTATACGCCCGGGGACAGTTAGCAATCAGCCCCAGCATTTT
>TRBJ1-4|-|-|TRBV27
CASRQAINEKLFF
TGTGCCAGCCGACAGGCGATTAATGAAAAACTGTTTTTT
>TRBJ2-3|TRBD1|-|TRBV9
CASSGRQGWGDTQYF
TGTGCCAGCAGCGGGCGACAGGGGTGGGGAGATACGCAGTATTTT
>TRBJ2-1|-|-|TRBV7-9
CASSLAWFDWSSYNEQFF
TGTGCCAGCAGCCTGGCTTGGTTTGACTGGAGCTCCTACAATGAGCAGTTCTTC
>TRBJ2-7|TRBD1|-|TRBV28
CASSLWGQGVHEQYF
TGTGCCAGCAGTCTCTGGGGACAGGGGGTGCACGAGCAGTACTTC
>TRBJ2-6|-|-|TRBV4-1
CASSQGKQRRPGANVLTF
TGCGCCAGCAGCCAAGGGAAACAGAGGAGGCCTGGGGCCAACGTCCTGACTTTC
>TRBJ1-2|-|-|TRBV29-1
CSVEAGSGGYTF
TGCAGCGTTGAGGCGGGATCGGGTGGCTACACCTTC
>TRBJ2-7|TRBD1|-|TRBV2
CASSVDRGSLYDEQYF
TGTGCCAGCAGTGTGGACAGGGGGTCCCTCTACGACGAGCAGTACTTC
>TRBJ1-2|TRBD1|-|TRBV4-1
CAGGTAYGYTF
TGCGCCGGGGGGACAGCTTATGGCTACACCTTC
>TRBJ2-7|-|-|TRBV6-5
CASSPRVSHEQYF
TGTGCCAGCAGCCCCAGGGTAAGCCACGAGCAGTACTTC
>TRBJ1-1|TRBD1|-|TRBV5-6
CASSRQGSTEAFF
TGTGCCAGCAGTCGACAGGGGAGCACTGAAGCTTTCTTT
>TRBJ2-3|-|-|TRBV5-1
CASSLADRISDTQYF
TGCGCCAGCAGCTTGGCCGACAGAATCTCAGATACGCAGTATTTT
>TRBJ2-5|-|-|TRBV5-6
CASSLVSVRPNQETQYF
TGTGCCAGCAGCTTGGTATCGGTCAGGCCGAACCAAGAGACCCAGTACTTC
>TRBJ1-1|-|-|TRBV7-2
CASSLRGSTEAFF
TGTGCCAGCAGCTTAAGGGGTTCCACTGAAGCTTTCTTT
>TRBJ1-1|-|-|TRBV9
CASSVLGEGGNTGTEAFF
TGTGCCAGCAGCGTTCTCGGGGAGGGGGGAAACACCGGCACTGAAGCTTTCTTT
>TRBJ1-2|-|few|TRBV30
CAWSATRQLPLDGYTF
TGTGCCTGGAGTGCTACAAGACAGCTACCCTTGGATGGCTACACCTTC
>TRBJ2-7|TRBD1|once|TRBV5-1
CASSLGGQGTWEQYF
TGCGCCAGCAGCTTGGGAGGACAGGGTACGTGGGAGCAGTACTTC
>TRBJ1-6|-|-|TRBV9
CASSPSAYNSPLHF
TGTGCCAGCAGCCCCTCCGCCTATAATTCACCCCTCCACTTT
>TRBJ2-2|-|-|TRBV10-1
CANIPGQNTGELFF
TGCGCCAACATTCCGGGACAGAACACCGGGGAGCTGTTTTTT
>TRBJ2-1|TRBD2|-|TRBV7-8
CASSEPSGSTPRSSYNEQFF
TGTGCCAGCAGCGAACCTAGCGGGAGCACCCCCAGGAGCTCCTACAATGAGCAGTTCTTC
>TRBJ2-1|TRBD2|-|TRBV5-1
CASSVIPGLAGVVSSYNEQFF
TGCGCCAGCAGCGTAATCCCGGGACTAGCGGGGGTTGTTAGCTCCTACAATGAGCAGTTCTTC
>TRBJ1-6|-|-|TRBV10-3
CAISVSGSGSPLHF
TGTGCCATCAGTGTTTCGGGGTCCGGTTCACCCCTCCACTTT
>TRBJ1-5|-|-|TRBV2
CASKQDSNQPQHF
TGTGCCAGCAAACAAGATAGCAATCAGCCCCAGCATTTT
>TRBJ2-7|-|-|TRBV5-5
CASSSLGGDPSYEQYF
TGTGCCAGCAGCTCACTTGGCGGGGACCCTTCCTACGAGCAGTACTTC
>TRBJ1-1|TRBD1|few|TRBV5-1
CASSSDRVTEAFF
TGCGCCAGCAGCTCAGACAGGGTCACTGAAGCTTTCTTT
>TRBJ2-5|-|once|TRBV6-1
CASSDRQQETQYF
TGTGCCAGCAGTGATAGACAGCAAGAGACCCAGTACTTC
>TRBJ2-5|TRBD1|-|TRBV5-1
CASSLGTGGGLQETQYF
TGCGCCAGCAGCTTGGGTACAGGGGGTGGCCTACAAGAGACCCAGTACTTC
>TRBJ1-1|TRBD1|-|TRBV5-1
CASSSVTGGMNTEAFF
TGCGCCAGCAGCTCGGTGACAGGGGGCATGAACACTGAAGCTTTCTTT
>TRBJ1-1|-|once|TRBV29-1
CSVEGRHTQEAFF
TGCAGCGTTGAAGGCCGACACACGCAAGAAGCTTTCTTT
>TRBJ1-1|-|once|TRBV15
CATSSPQGRNTEAFF
TGTGCCACCAGCTCCCCTCAGGGGAGGAACACTGAAGCTTTCTTT
>TRBJ1-1|-|-|TRBV10-3
CAISSGARSGITEAFF
TGTGCCATCTCCTCAGGGGCCCGCTCCGGGATCACTGAAGCTTTCTTT
>TRBJ1-6|-|once|TRBV30
CAWSVFRFSSYNSPLHF
TGTGCCTGGAGTGTATTTAGATTTAGCTCCTATAATTCACCCCTCCACTTT
>TRBJ1-4|-|-|TRBV7-6
CASSPTGSNEKLFF
TGTGCCAGCAGCCCGACAGGTTCTAATGAAAAACTGTTTTTT
>TRBJ1-4|-|-|TRBV5-4
CASRTGNNEKLFF
TGTGCCTCTCGAACAGGGAATAATGAAAAACTGTTTTTT
>TRBJ1-6|-|-|TRBV4-3
CASSQSRGADSPLHF
TGCGCCAGCAGCCAAAGCAGGGGTGCGGATTCACCCCTCCACTTT
>TRBJ1-1|-|once|TRBV5-1
CASSLVGHTEAFF
TGCGCCAGCAGCTTGGTTGGGCACACTGAAGCTTTCTTT
>TRBJ2-1|TRBD2|-|TRBV5-1
CASSFGLADYNEQFF
TGCGCCAGCAGCTTCGGACTAGCGGATTACAATGAGCAGTTCTTC
>TRBJ2-3|TRBD1|-|TRBV29-1
CSAAGQGADTQYF
TGCAGCGCAGCGGGACAGGGTGCAGATACGCAGTATTTT
>TRBJ2-3|TRBD2|-|TRBV30
CAWSTGLANTDTQYF
TGTGCCTGGAGTACGGGACTAGCCAACACAGATACGCAGTATTTT
>TRBJ2-7|TRBD2|-|TRBV6-1
CASSFSGANEQYF
TGTGCCAGCAGTTTTAGCGGGGCCAACGAGCAGTACTTC
>TRBJ2-7|TRBD1|-|TRBV5-1
CASSLPGGEQYF
TGCGCCAGCAGCTTGCCAGGGGGCGAGCAGTACTTC
>TRBJ1-2|TRBD1|-|TRBV30
CAWEGGSYGYTF
TGTGCCTGGGAAGGGGGCTCATATGGCTACACCTTC
>TRBJ1-2|-|few|TRBV21-1
CASSQGIRYGYTF
TGTGCCAGCAGCCAGGGGATCCGCTATGGCTACACCTTC